Listed below are T cell receptor beta chains from one sample, sequenced in a study of shared clonotypes between healthy human individuals. TCRdb's table, derived via immunoSEQ multiplex PCR, lists solely in-frame clones and lacks some. The table includes around 700,000 clones, about 92% detected once. Sequenced material: naive CD8+ T cells sorted from blood. All receptors come from a young man in good health. The CDR3 runs from the conserved cysteine through the conserved F or W. The order of the fields is D gene, clone size, J gene, V gene, CDR3 DNA, CDR3 protein. A D gene is named only where the DNA matches it firmly. The size field is filled for only some rows; it gives once, few, many or a size class.

D gene: TRBD2; clone size: NA; J gene: TRBJ2-1; V gene: TRBV5-4; CDR3 DNA: TGTGCCAGCAGCTCAAGCGGGAGCGTCACTGAGCAGTTCTTC; CDR3 protein: CASSSSGSVTEQFF
D gene: TRBD1; clone size: NA; J gene: TRBJ2-7; V gene: TRBV9; CDR3 DNA: TGTGCCAGCAGCGGGGACAGGGGCCCGTGGGAGCAGTACTTC; CDR3 protein: CASSGDRGPWEQYF
D gene: TRBD2; clone size: NA; J gene: TRBJ2-5; V gene: TRBV30; CDR3 DNA: TGTGCCTGGGGTCCGGGACTAGCGGGAGCGGAGACCCAGTACTTC; CDR3 protein: CAWGPGLAGAETQYF
D gene: TRBD1; clone size: NA; J gene: TRBJ2-7; V gene: TRBV27; CDR3 DNA: TGTGCCAGCAAGAATAACAGGGGACGGTACGAGCAGTACTTC; CDR3 protein: CASKNNRGRYEQYF
D gene: NA; clone size: few; J gene: TRBJ2-1; V gene: TRBV27; CDR3 DNA: TGTGCCAGCAGTCTAACGAGCGGAGACAATGAGCAGTTCTTC; CDR3 protein: CASSLTSGDNEQFF
D gene: NA; clone size: NA; J gene: TRBJ2-7; V gene: TRBV6-5; CDR3 DNA: TGTGCCAGCAGTCCCGACTTCTACGAGCAGTACTTC; CDR3 protein: CASSPDFYEQYF
D gene: NA; clone size: NA; J gene: TRBJ1-1; V gene: TRBV5-1; CDR3 DNA: TGCGCCAGCGGGTTCGGGAACACTGAAGCTTTCTTT; CDR3 protein: CASGFGNTEAFF
D gene: NA; clone size: NA; J gene: TRBJ2-5; V gene: TRBV10-3; CDR3 DNA: TGTGCCATCAGTCTCGGGACAACGACGGGGACCCAGTACTTC; CDR3 protein: CAISLGTTTGTQYF
D gene: NA; clone size: NA; J gene: TRBJ2-1; V gene: TRBV27; CDR3 DNA: TGTGCCAGCAGTGCAGACAAGTCTCGCTACAATGAGCAGTTCTTC; CDR3 protein: CASSADKSRYNEQFF
D gene: NA; clone size: NA; J gene: TRBJ2-1; V gene: TRBV9; CDR3 DNA: TGTGCCAGCAGCCCCCGCAGTGAGGCCCTTTACAATGAGCAGTTCTTC; CDR3 protein: CASSPRSEALYNEQFF
D gene: NA; clone size: once; J gene: TRBJ1-1; V gene: TRBV13; CDR3 DNA: TGTGCCACCAACACCGGGACTTTGAACACTGAAGCTTTCTTT; CDR3 protein: CATNTGTLNTEAFF
D gene: NA; clone size: NA; J gene: TRBJ2-1; V gene: TRBV4-1; CDR3 DNA: TGCGCCAGCAGCCAACCGACCAGGGGCAGCGCCTACAATGAGCAGTTCTTC; CDR3 protein: CASSQPTRGSAYNEQFF
D gene: NA; clone size: NA; J gene: TRBJ2-2; V gene: TRBV6-6; CDR3 DNA: TGTGCCAGCAGTCCGAACAGGGTCGGGGAGCTGTTTTTT; CDR3 protein: CASSPNRVGELFF
D gene: TRBD1; clone size: NA; J gene: TRBJ2-7; V gene: TRBV28; CDR3 DNA: TGTGCCAGCAGGGCGGGACAGGGTCCCTACGAGCAGTACTTC; CDR3 protein: CASRAGQGPYEQYF
D gene: TRBD2; clone size: NA; J gene: TRBJ2-1; V gene: TRBV7-8; CDR3 DNA: TGTGCCAGCAGCTCGCCCGGAAGAGCGGGAGGGGAGGAGCAGTTCTTC; CDR3 protein: CASSSPGRAGGEEQFF
D gene: NA; clone size: NA; J gene: TRBJ2-7; V gene: TRBV27; CDR3 DNA: TGTGCCAGCAGTTTATCCCGACAGTCCTACGAGCAGTACTTC; CDR3 protein: CASSLSRQSYEQYF
D gene: NA; clone size: NA; J gene: TRBJ2-2; V gene: TRBV12-2; CDR3 DNA: TGTGCAAGTCGCTTGGAGCTGGGATGGTTACTAGCGGCCTTGCTTAACACCGGGGAGCTGTTTTTT; CDR3 protein: CASRLELGWLLAALLNTGELFF
D gene: TRBD2; clone size: NA; J gene: TRBJ2-5; V gene: TRBV19; CDR3 DNA: TGTGCCAGTAGTATGGACCCACCGGGACTAGCGGCGCAAGAGACCCAGTACTTC; CDR3 protein: CASSMDPPGLAAQETQYF
D gene: TRBD2; clone size: NA; J gene: TRBJ2-3; V gene: TRBV9; CDR3 DNA: TGTGCCAGCACCCTGGGGGACTACACAGATACGCAGTATTTT; CDR3 protein: CASTLGDYTDTQYF
D gene: TRBD2; clone size: NA; J gene: TRBJ2-1; V gene: TRBV28; CDR3 DNA: TGTGCCAGCAGTTGGACTAGCTACAATGAGCAGTTCTTC; CDR3 protein: CASSWTSYNEQFF
D gene: NA; clone size: NA; J gene: TRBJ2-7; V gene: TRBV7-8; CDR3 DNA: TGTGCCAGCAGCCCAGACATTAAACCCTACGAGCAGTACTTC; CDR3 protein: CASSPDIKPYEQYF
D gene: NA; clone size: NA; J gene: TRBJ2-2; V gene: TRBV7-9; CDR3 DNA: TGTGCCAGCAGCGACCAAGCAGGGGTGGCCGGGGAGCTGTTTTTT; CDR3 protein: CASSDQAGVAGELFF
D gene: NA; clone size: NA; J gene: TRBJ2-1; V gene: TRBV15; CDR3 DNA: TGTGCCACCAGCATCAGGGGAGCCTACAATGAGCAGTTCTTC; CDR3 protein: CATSIRGAYNEQFF
D gene: TRBD2; clone size: NA; J gene: TRBJ2-7; V gene: TRBV29-1; CDR3 DNA: TGCAGCGGTAGTAGCGGGAGGGCCGCAGAGCAGTACTTC; CDR3 protein: CSGSSGRAAEQYF
D gene: TRBD1; clone size: NA; J gene: TRBJ2-7; V gene: TRBV2; CDR3 DNA: TGTGCCAGCAGTGGTAGAGGACAGGTCGGCTCCTACGAGCAGTACTTC; CDR3 protein: CASSGRGQVGSYEQYF
D gene: NA; clone size: few; J gene: TRBJ1-1; V gene: TRBV29-1; CDR3 DNA: TGCAGCGTTGATGCTTCGGACGTGGGAACTGAAGCTTTCTTT; CDR3 protein: CSVDASDVGTEAFF
D gene: NA; clone size: NA; J gene: TRBJ1-1; V gene: TRBV5-6; CDR3 DNA: TGTGCCAGCAGGTTTGTAACAGAAATGAACACTGAAGCTTTCTTT; CDR3 protein: CASRFVTEMNTEAFF
D gene: TRBD2; clone size: NA; J gene: TRBJ2-1; V gene: TRBV7-9; CDR3 DNA: TGTGCCAGCCTCCTACTAGCGGGTTCTTACAATGAGCAGTTCTTC; CDR3 protein: CASLLLAGSYNEQFF
D gene: NA; clone size: NA; J gene: TRBJ1-4; V gene: TRBV6-6; CDR3 DNA: TGTGCCTGCTCTTCGGGGCTTACTAATGAAAAACTGTTTTTT; CDR3 protein: CACSSGLTNEKLFF
D gene: TRBD2; clone size: NA; J gene: TRBJ2-1; V gene: TRBV12-5; CDR3 DNA: TGTGCTAGTGGTTTGCCCCTAGCGGGAGTTGAGCAGTTCTTC; CDR3 protein: CASGLPLAGVEQFF
D gene: TRBD2; clone size: NA; J gene: TRBJ2-7; V gene: TRBV19; CDR3 DNA: TGTGCCAGTAGCCCTGGGTACGGCGGGAGCTACGAGCAGTACTTC; CDR3 protein: CASSPGYGGSYEQYF
D gene: NA; clone size: once; J gene: TRBJ2-7; V gene: TRBV29-1; CDR3 DNA: TGCAGCGTTGTGTCTCAGTGGAGCTCCTACGAGCAGTACTTC; CDR3 protein: CSVVSQWSSYEQYF
D gene: NA; clone size: NA; J gene: TRBJ2-1; V gene: TRBV5-4; CDR3 DNA: TGTGCCAGCAGCTTGGGGCCGGGACTGCTGTTCTTC; CDR3 protein: CASSLGPGLLFF
D gene: NA; clone size: NA; J gene: TRBJ2-1; V gene: TRBV10-3; CDR3 DNA: TGTGCCATCAGTGGGAGGGGGAGTACTAATAATGAGCAGTTCTTC; CDR3 protein: CAISGRGSTNNEQFF
D gene: NA; clone size: few; J gene: TRBJ1-2; V gene: TRBV7-9; CDR3 DNA: TGTGCCAGCAGCTTAGCTTTTGGTCTCTATGGCTACACCTTC; CDR3 protein: CASSLAFGLYGYTF
D gene: NA; clone size: NA; J gene: TRBJ2-7; V gene: TRBV7-9; CDR3 DNA: TGTGCCAGCAGCTTATTCGAGGGCGAGCAGTACTTC; CDR3 protein: CASSLFEGEQYF
D gene: TRBD1; clone size: once; J gene: TRBJ1-1; V gene: TRBV5-1; CDR3 DNA: TGCGCCAGCAGCTTCGAGGGGGCGCGGACTGAAGCTTTCTTT; CDR3 protein: CASSFEGARTEAFF
D gene: NA; clone size: once; J gene: TRBJ2-5; V gene: TRBV7-9; CDR3 DNA: TGTGCCAGCAGCTTCGGGACTGCCCAAGAGACCCAGTACTTC; CDR3 protein: CASSFGTAQETQYF
D gene: TRBD1; clone size: NA; J gene: TRBJ2-5; V gene: TRBV30; CDR3 DNA: TGTGCCCAACGCAAGACAGGGCAAGAGACCCAGTACTTC; CDR3 protein: CAQRKTGQETQYF
D gene: NA; clone size: NA; J gene: TRBJ1-2; V gene: TRBV7-7; CDR3 DNA: TGTGCTAGCAGCTTATTAAATGGCTACACCTTC; CDR3 protein: CASSLLNGYTF
D gene: NA; clone size: once; J gene: TRBJ1-5; V gene: TRBV10-2; CDR3 DNA: TGCGCCAGCAGTGAGTCGGGGGCAGCGTATAGCAATCAGCCCCAGCATTTT; CDR3 protein: CASSESGAAYSNQPQHF
D gene: NA; clone size: few; J gene: TRBJ1-2; V gene: TRBV4-2; CDR3 DNA: TGTGCCACGGGGAGGGGCCACCTACTCAGGACAAACTATGGCTACACCTTC; CDR3 protein: CATGRGHLLRTNYGYTF
D gene: NA; clone size: once; J gene: TRBJ2-3; V gene: TRBV5-4; CDR3 DNA: TGTGCCAGCAGGGATGTTACAGCGCAACCTAGCACAGATACGCAGTATTTT; CDR3 protein: CASRDVTAQPSTDTQYF
D gene: NA; clone size: NA; J gene: TRBJ2-2; V gene: TRBV7-9; CDR3 DNA: TGTGCCAGCAGCTTGGAGGGGGGTGCCGGGGAGCTGTTTTTT; CDR3 protein: CASSLEGGAGELFF
D gene: TRBD2; clone size: NA; J gene: TRBJ2-7; V gene: TRBV28; CDR3 DNA: TGTGCCAGCAGTTTGTCGATTAGCGGGAGAGAGAGGGGATACGAGCAGTACTTC; CDR3 protein: CASSLSISGRERGYEQYF
D gene: TRBD2; clone size: NA; J gene: TRBJ2-1; V gene: TRBV2; CDR3 DNA: TGTGCCAGCAGTGGGGGTCTAGCGGACTACAATGAGCAGTTCTTC; CDR3 protein: CASSGGLADYNEQFF
D gene: TRBD1; clone size: NA; J gene: TRBJ2-1; V gene: TRBV15; CDR3 DNA: TGTGCCACCAGCGAGGGACAGTTAAACAATGAGCAGTTCTTC; CDR3 protein: CATSEGQLNNEQFF
D gene: TRBD2; clone size: NA; J gene: TRBJ2-1; V gene: TRBV5-6; CDR3 DNA: TGTGCCAGCAGCTATCGAGCGGGAGGGCCATTCGGTAATGAGCAGTTCTTC; CDR3 protein: CASSYRAGGPFGNEQFF
D gene: NA; clone size: once; J gene: TRBJ2-7; V gene: TRBV5-8; CDR3 DNA: TGTGCCACCAAAGGCAGGTTTGCCTACGAGCAGTACTTC; CDR3 protein: CATKGRFAYEQYF
D gene: NA; clone size: NA; J gene: TRBJ1-1; V gene: TRBV5-4; CDR3 DNA: TGTGCCAGCAGGCCGACAGAGAACACTGAAGCTTTCTTT; CDR3 protein: CASRPTENTEAFF
D gene: TRBD2; clone size: NA; J gene: TRBJ2-1; V gene: TRBV18; CDR3 DNA: TGTGCCAGCTCACCTCGGACTAGCCGGAGGCCTGAGCAGTTCTTC; CDR3 protein: CASSPRTSRRPEQFF
D gene: NA; clone size: NA; J gene: TRBJ2-7; V gene: TRBV7-9; CDR3 DNA: TGTGCCAGCAGCTCTCGTAGAACCTACGAGCAGTACTTC; CDR3 protein: CASSSRRTYEQYF